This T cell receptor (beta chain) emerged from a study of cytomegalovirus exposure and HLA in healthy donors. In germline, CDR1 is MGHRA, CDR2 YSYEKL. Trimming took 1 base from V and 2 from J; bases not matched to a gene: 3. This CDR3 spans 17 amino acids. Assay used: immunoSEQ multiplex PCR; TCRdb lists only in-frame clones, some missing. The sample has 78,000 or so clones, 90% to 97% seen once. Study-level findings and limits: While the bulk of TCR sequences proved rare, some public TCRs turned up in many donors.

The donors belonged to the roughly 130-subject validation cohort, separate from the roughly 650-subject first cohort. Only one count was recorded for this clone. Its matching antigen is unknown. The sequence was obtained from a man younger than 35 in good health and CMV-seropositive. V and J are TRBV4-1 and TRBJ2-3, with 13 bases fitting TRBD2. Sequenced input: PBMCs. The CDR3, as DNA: TGCGCCAGCAGCCAAGGGGGACTAGCGGGATACACAGATACGCAGTATTTT. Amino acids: CASSQGGLAGYTDTQYF.